What follows are 8 T cell receptor beta chains derived from one specimen sequenced in a study of T-cell reconstitution after alpha-beta-depleted transplantation in children. The TCRbeta library incorporated unique molecular identifiers. MiXCR was run by TCRdb on the PCR reads, yielding one entry per CDR3 protein. Here the sample spans approximately 980,000 distinct CDR3 sequences, about 29% being singletons. Sample: PBMCs, mostly from graft donor cells, taken 360 days after TCRalphabeta/CD19-depleted stem cell transplant. Receptors originate from a boy under two years old who had a stem cell transplant for SCID, so the T cells may come from the graft donor.

This clonotype was counted at least ten times. The chain combines TRBV6-5 with TRBJ1-2; D is possibly TRBD1 (6 bases). CDR1 is MNHEY, CDR2 SVGAGI, per germline. The CDR3 sequence is 13 residues long. V shed 3 bases and J shed 7 bases, with 12 bases lying between them. CDR3 in amino acids: CASSYGGAGGYTF. The CDR3 bases are TGTGCCAGCAGTTATGGGGGGGCGGGTGGCTACACCTTC.

V is TRBV6-1 and J is TRBJ2-5; 8 nucleotides match TRBD1. Trimming at V came to 6 bases and at J to 5 bases, leaving 14 bases not matched to a gene. Germline CDR1 MNHNS, CDR2 SASEGT. CDR3 length: 16 amino acids. CDR3 nucleotide sequence: TGTGCCAGCAGCCGGACAGGGAACGACCATCCGGAGACCCAGTACTTC. Translating it yields CASSRTGNDHPETQYF.

This chain joins TRBV7-8 and TRBJ2-5; a possible D gene is TRBD1 (5 bases). Trimming removed 5 bases from V and 2 bases from J, with 18 bases in between. The CDR3 loop spans 16 amino acids. Germline CDR1 SGHVS, CDR2 FQNEAQ. In DNA form, the CDR3 reads TGTGCCAGCAGCCCCCGGACAATTTGGGCGCAAGAGACCCAGTACTTC. Residues: CASSPRTIWAQETQYF.

This clonotype was counted only a few times. The V call is TRBV27, the J call TRBJ2-4; possible D gene TRBD1, 5 bases. This CDR3 region has 14 residues. Germline CDR1 is MNHEY and CDR2 is SMNVEV (reference sequence). The V and J ends lost 3 bases and 5 bases respectively, with 11 bases between them. CDR3 region: CASSFRGHQNIQYF. The CDR3 region has the DNA TGTGCCAGCAGTTTTAGGGGCCACCAAAACATTCAGTACTTC.

The chain carries TRBV11-2 and TRBJ2-3, with TRBD2 matching over 7 bases. Germline CDR1 is SGHAT and CDR2 is FQNNGV. Germline trimming cut 2 bases from V and 1 base from J; bases unmatched to any gene: 6. CDR3 length equals 16 residues. The CDR3 DNA sequence: TGTGCCAGCAGCTTATTAGCGGGCAAAGGCACAGATACGCAGTATTTT. Translated, it gives CASSLLAGKGTDTQYF.

V and J are TRBV6-5 and TRBJ1-5; D unresolved. CDR3 length equals 13 residues. Trimming removed 0 bases from V and 5 bases from J, with 5 bases in between. Germline loops: CDR1 MNHEY, CDR2 SVGAGI. Here the CDR3 reads CASSYSPDQPQHF. The CDR3 region has the DNA TGTGCCAGCAGTTACTCACCGGATCAGCCCCAGCATTTT.

This chain connects TRBV7-7 to TRBJ2-1, with 8 nucleotides matching TRBD1. J was trimmed by 5 bases and V by 5 bases; bases with no gene match: 20. The CDR3 sequence is 19 residues long. The germline V gene has CDR1 SSHAT and CDR2 FNYEAQ (reference sequence). This chain's CDR3 is CASSRGRTGQGPENNEQFF. DNA for the CDR3: TGTGCCAGCAGCCGTGGTCGGACAGGGCAAGGACCCGAAAACAATGAGCAGTTCTTC.

V gene TRBV7-9 combines with J gene TRBJ1-2; D is possibly TRBD1 (5 bases). Trimming pared 5 bases from V and 3 bases from J, leaving 19 bases between. This CDR3 region has 16 residues. Germline V gene data show CDR1 as SEHNR and CDR2 as FQNEAQ (reference sequence). CDR3 amino acids: CASSPKGLGQHYGYTF. The CDR3 DNA reads TGTGCCAGCAGCCCTAAGGGACTCGGGCAGCACTATGGCTACACCTTC.